Listed below are T cell receptor beta chains from one sample, sequenced in a study of molecular identifiers for immune sequencing clone quantification. TCRdb used MiXCR to reprocess the PCR reads, holding one entry per CDR3 protein. Among hundreds of thousands of distinct CDR3 sequences, around 25% were seen once, and the ten largest hold roughly 0.83%. Sequenced input: naive CD8+ T cells from blood, with Jurkat cell RNA spiked in. The receptors stem from a human donor in good health. Some libraries in this study had Jurkat cell RNA spiked in. CDR3s include the opening cysteine and the closing phenylalanine or tryptophan. D genes are given only for firm matches. For some rows the clone size is stated as once, few or many, or as a class when expanded; others skip it.

V gene	clone size	J gene	D gene	CDR3 protein	CDR3 DNA
TRBV5-6	-	TRBJ1-2	-	CASSLGGNDGYTF	TGTGCCAGCAGCTTGGGGGGAAATGATGGCTACACCTTC
TRBV4-1	once	TRBJ1-2	TRBD1	CASSQVASTGGGYYGYTF	TGCGCCAGCAGCCAAGTCGCTTCAACAGGGGGCGGTTATTATGGCTACACCTTC
TRBV27	many	TRBJ1-1	-	CASSLSYRYTEAFF	TGTGCCAGCAGTTTATCGTACCGATACACTGAAGCTTTCTTT
TRBV28	many	TRBJ2-7	-	CASSFLLAREQYF	TGTGCCAGCAGTTTTCTCCTTGCCCGCGAGCAGTACTTC
TRBV7-9	few	TRBJ1-1	TRBD1	CASSTPEWTGRGTEAFF	TGTGCCAGCAGCACCCCCGAGTGGACAGGGAGGGGCACTGAAGCTTTCTTT
TRBV28	many	TRBJ2-3	-	CASSGPDTDTQYF	TGTGCCAGCAGCGGTCCCGACACAGATACGCAGTATTTT
TRBV4-1	many	TRBJ1-4	-	CASSQDAEWTLPGKLFF	TGCGCCAGCAGCCAAGACGCGGAGTGGACCCTCCCCGGAAAACTGTTTTTT
TRBV20-1	-	TRBJ2-7	-	CSARGPSENQFEQYF	TGCAGTGCTAGAGGTCCCAGCGAGAATCAGTTCGAGCAGTACTTC
TRBV4-1	few	TRBJ2-1	TRBD1	CASSQNPGQGTYNEQFF	TGCGCCAGCAGCCAAAACCCAGGACAGGGGACCTACAATGAGCAGTTCTTC
TRBV20-1	-	TRBJ2-7	-	CSANHAGPPEQYF	TGCAGTGCCAACCACGCGGGGCCCCCGGAGCAGTACTTC
TRBV4-3	few	TRBJ1-6	-	CASSLSRSSYNSPLHF	TGCGCCAGCAGCCTTAGCAGAAGCTCCTATAATTCACCCCTCCACTTT
TRBV27	few	TRBJ2-1	TRBD2	CASSSGLAGVEQFF	TGTGCCAGCAGTTCGGGACTAGCGGGAGTTGAGCAGTTCTTC
TRBV20-1	-	TRBJ2-7	TRBD1	CSARGTGQITYEQYF	TGCAGTGCTAGAGGTACGGGACAGATCACCTACGAGCAGTACTTC
TRBV30	few	TRBJ2-7	TRBD1	CAWRAGTAFEQYF	TGTGCCTGGAGGGCCGGGACAGCTTTTGAGCAGTACTTC
TRBV6-5	-	TRBJ1-2	TRBD1	CASGKTGYYGYTF	TGTGCCAGCGGAAAGACAGGGTACTATGGCTACACCTTC
TRBV7-9	few	TRBJ2-2	-	CASSSLWGSGELFF	TGTGCCAGCAGCTCCTTATGGGGTTCCGGGGAGCTGTTTTTT
TRBV20-1	many	TRBJ2-7	-	CSARVPQGGSYEQYF	TGCAGTGCTAGAGTGCCACAGGGAGGGTCCTACGAGCAGTACTTC
TRBV27	many	TRBJ1-5	-	CASTPFALSNQPQHF	TGTGCCAGCACCCCTTTCGCCCTGAGCAATCAGCCCCAGCATTTT
TRBV6-2/TRBV6-3	-	TRBJ1-5	-	CASRKLGPSKSNQPQHF	TGTGCCAGCAGAAAACTCGGGCCCTCGAAGAGCAATCAGCCCCAGCATTTT
TRBV7-6	many	TRBJ2-1	TRBD2	CASSVSTSEGPSFF	TGTGCCAGCAGCGTCTCGACTAGCGAGGGACCCAGTTTCTTC
TRBV6-1	-	TRBJ2-3	TRBD2	CASSETTGTTTDTQYF	TGTGCCAGCAGTGAAACCACCGGGACTACCACAGATACGCAGTATTTT